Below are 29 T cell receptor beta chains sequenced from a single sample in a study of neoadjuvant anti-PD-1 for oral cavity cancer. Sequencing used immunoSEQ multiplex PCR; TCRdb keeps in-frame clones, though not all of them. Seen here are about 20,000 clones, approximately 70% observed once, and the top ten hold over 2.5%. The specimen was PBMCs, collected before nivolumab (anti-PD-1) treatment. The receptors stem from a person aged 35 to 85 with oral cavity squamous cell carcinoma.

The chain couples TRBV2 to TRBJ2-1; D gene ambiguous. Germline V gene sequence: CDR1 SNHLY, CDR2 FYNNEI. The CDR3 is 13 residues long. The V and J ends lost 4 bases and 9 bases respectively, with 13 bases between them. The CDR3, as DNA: TGTGCCAGCAGTGCCGTAGGATCCGGTGAGCAGTTCTTC. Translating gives CASSAVGSGEQFF.

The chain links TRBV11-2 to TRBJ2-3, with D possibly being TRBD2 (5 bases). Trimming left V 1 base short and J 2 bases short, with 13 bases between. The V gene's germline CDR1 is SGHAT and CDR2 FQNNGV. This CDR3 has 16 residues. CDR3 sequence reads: CASSLVSRGYTDTQYF. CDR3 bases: TGTGCCAGCAGCTTAGTCTCCCGGGGATACACAGATACGCAGTATTTT.

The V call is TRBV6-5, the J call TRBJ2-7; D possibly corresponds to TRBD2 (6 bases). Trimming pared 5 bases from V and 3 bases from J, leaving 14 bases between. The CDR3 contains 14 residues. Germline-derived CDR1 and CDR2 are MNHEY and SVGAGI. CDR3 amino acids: CASSLRGGSYEQYF. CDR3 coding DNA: TGTGCCAGCAGTCTCCGTGGAGGGAGCTACGAGCAGTACTTC.

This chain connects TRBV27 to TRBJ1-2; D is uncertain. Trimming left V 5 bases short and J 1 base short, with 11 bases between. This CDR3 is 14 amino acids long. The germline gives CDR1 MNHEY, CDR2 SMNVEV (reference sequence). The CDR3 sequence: CASSRGGHNYGYTF. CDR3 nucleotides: TGTGCCAGCAGTCGTGGTGGCCATAACTATGGCTACACCTTC.

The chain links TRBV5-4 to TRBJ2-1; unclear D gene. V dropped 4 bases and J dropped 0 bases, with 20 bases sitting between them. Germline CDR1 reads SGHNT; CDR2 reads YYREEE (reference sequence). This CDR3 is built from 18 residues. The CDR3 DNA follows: TGTGCCAGCAGCGTTCCCCTCGGCTCCCCGACCTCCTACAATGAGCAGTTCTTC. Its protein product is CASSVPLGSPTSYNEQFF.

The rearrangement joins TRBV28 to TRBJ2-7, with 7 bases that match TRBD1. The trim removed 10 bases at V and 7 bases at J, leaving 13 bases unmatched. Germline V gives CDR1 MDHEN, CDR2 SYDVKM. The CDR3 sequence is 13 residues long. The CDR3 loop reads CAILGQAHGEQYF. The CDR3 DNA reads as TGTGCCATCCTCGGACAGGCCCACGGAGAGCAGTACTTC.

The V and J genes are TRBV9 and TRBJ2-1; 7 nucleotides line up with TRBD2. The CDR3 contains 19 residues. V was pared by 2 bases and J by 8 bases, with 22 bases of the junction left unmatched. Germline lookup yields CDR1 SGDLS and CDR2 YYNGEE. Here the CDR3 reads CASSVGRAERLAVLDEQFF. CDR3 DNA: TGTGCCAGCAGCGTCGGTCGAGCAGAGCGTCTAGCGGTTTTGGATGAGCAGTTCTTC.

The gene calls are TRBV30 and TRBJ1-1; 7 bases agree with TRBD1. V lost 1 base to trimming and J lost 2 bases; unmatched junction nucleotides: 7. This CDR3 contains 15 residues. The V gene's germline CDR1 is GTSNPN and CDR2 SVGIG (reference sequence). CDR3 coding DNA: TGTGCCTGGAGTGACTTGGGACAGAGAAACACTGAAGCTTTCTTT. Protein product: CAWSDLGQRNTEAFF.

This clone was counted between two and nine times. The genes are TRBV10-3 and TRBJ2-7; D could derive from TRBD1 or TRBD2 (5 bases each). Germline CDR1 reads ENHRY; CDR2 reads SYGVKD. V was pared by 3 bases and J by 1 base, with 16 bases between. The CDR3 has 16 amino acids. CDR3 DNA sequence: TGTGCCATCAGTGAACCGGGAACAGGAAGTTCCTACGAGCAGTACTTC. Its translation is CAISEPGTGSSYEQYF.

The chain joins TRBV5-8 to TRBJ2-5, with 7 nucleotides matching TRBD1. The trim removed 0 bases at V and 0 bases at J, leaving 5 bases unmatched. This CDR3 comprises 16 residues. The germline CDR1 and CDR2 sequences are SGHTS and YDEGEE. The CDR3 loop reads CASSLEGTVNQETQYF. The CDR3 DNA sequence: TGTGCCAGCAGCTTGGAAGGGACAGTTAACCAAGAGACCCAGTACTTC. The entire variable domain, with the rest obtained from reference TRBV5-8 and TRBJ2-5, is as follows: EAGVTQSPTHLIKTRGQQATLRCSPISGHTSVYWYQQALGLGLQFLLWYDEGEERNRGNFPPRFSGRQFPNYSSELNVNALELEDSALYLCASSLEGTVNQETQYFGPGTRLLVL.

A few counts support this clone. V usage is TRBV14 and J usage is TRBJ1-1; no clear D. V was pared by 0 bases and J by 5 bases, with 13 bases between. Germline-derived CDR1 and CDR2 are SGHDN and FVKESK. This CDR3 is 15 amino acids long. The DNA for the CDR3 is TGTGCCAGCAGCCAAGATAGGATCCCGGGAACTGAAGCTTTCTTT. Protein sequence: CASSQDRIPGTEAFF.

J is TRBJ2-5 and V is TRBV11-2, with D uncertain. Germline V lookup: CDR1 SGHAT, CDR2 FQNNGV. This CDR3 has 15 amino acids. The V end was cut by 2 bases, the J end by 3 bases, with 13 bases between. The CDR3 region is CASSLSALTKETQYF. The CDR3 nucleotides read TGTGCCAGCAGCTTAAGCGCGCTCACGAAAGAGACCCAGTACTTC. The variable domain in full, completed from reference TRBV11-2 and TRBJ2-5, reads EAGVAQSPRYKIIEKRQSVAFWCNPISGHATLYWYQQILGQGPKLLIQFQNNGVVDDSQLPKDRFSAERLKGVDSTLKIQPAKLEDSAVYLCASSLSALTKETQYFGPGTRLLVL.

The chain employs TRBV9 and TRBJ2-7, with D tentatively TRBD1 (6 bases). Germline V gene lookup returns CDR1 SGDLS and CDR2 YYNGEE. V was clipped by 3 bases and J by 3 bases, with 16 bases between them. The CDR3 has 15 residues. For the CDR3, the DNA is TGTGCCAGCAGCGGGGGGCTGGGAGCTGGCTACGAGCAGTACTTC. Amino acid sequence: CASSGGLGAGYEQYF.

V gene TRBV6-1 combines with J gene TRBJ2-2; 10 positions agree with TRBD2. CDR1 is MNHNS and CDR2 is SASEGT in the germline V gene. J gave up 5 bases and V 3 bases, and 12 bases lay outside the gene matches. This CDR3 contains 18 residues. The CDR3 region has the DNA TGTGCCAGCAGTGAGGGAGGTCTAGCGGGAGATGGAACCGGGGAGCTGTTTTTT. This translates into CASSEGGLAGDGTGELFF.

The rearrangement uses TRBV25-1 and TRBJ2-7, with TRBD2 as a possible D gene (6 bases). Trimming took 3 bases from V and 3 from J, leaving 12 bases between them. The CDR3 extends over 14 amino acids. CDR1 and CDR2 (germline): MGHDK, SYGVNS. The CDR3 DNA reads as TGTGCCAGCAGTGAGGCCGGCGGGATCTACGAGCAGTACTTC. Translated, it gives CASSEAGGIYEQYF.

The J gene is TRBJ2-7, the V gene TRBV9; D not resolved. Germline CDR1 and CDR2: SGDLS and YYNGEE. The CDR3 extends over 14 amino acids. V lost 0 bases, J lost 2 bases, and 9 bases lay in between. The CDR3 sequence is CASSVGFQAYEQYF. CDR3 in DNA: TGTGCCAGCAGCGTAGGTTTCCAGGCCTACGAGCAGTACTTC.

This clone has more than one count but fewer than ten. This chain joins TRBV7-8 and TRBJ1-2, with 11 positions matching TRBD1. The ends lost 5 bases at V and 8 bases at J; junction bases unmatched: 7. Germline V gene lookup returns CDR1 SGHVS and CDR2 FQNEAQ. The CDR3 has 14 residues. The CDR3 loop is CASSLMDRGQGYTF. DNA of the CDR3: TGTGCCAGCAGCCTAATGGACAGGGGGCAGGGCTACACCTTC.

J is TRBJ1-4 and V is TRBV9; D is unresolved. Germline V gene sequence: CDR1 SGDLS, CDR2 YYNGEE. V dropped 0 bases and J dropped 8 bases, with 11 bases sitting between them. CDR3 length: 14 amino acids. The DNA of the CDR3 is TGTGCCAGCAGCGTAGACAGTCTCGACGAAAAACTGTTTTTT. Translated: CASSVDSLDEKLFF.

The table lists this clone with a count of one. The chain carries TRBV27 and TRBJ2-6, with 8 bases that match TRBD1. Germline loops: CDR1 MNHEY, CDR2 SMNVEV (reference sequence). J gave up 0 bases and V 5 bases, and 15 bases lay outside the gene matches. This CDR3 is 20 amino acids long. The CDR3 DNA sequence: TGTGCCAGCAGTCTAGGCAGGGGGCCCACCACCCCCTCTGGGGCCAACGTCCTGACTTTC. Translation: CASSLGRGPTTPSGANVLTF. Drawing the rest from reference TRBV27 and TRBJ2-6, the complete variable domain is EAQVTQNPRYLITVTGKKLTVTCSQNMNHEYMSWYRQDPGLGLRQIYYSMNVEVTDKGDVPEGYKVSRKEKRNFPLILESPSPNQTSLYFCASSLGRGPTTPSGANVLTFGAGSRLTVL.

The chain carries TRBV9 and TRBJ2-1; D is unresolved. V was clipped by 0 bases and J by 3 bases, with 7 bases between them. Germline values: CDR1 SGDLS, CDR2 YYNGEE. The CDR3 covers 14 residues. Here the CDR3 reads CASSVGGNYNEQFF. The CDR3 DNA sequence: TGTGCCAGCAGCGTAGGCGGCAACTACAATGAGCAGTTCTTC.

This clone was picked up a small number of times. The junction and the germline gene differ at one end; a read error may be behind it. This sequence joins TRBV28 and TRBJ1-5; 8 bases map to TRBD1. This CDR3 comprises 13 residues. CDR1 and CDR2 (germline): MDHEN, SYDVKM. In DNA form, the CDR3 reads TGTGCCAGCAGTTTACACCCAGGGGGCGAGTATGGATTT. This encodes CASSLHPGGEYGF.

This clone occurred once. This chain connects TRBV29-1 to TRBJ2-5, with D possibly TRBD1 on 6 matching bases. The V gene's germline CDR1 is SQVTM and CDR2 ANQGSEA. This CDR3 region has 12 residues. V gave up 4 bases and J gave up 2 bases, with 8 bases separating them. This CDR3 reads CSVGGQQETQYF. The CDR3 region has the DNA TGCAGCGTTGGTGGACAGCAAGAGACCCAGTACTTC.

The DNA of the CDR3 is TGTGCCAGCAGCTTATCACTAGCGACCTACGAGCAGTACTTC. Its protein is CASSLSLATYEQYF. This rearrangement joins TRBV5-4 to TRBJ2-7; TRBD2 aligns across 7 bases. Trimming took 2 bases from V and 2 from J; bases not matched to a gene: 4. Germline lookup yields CDR1 SGHNT and CDR2 YYREEE (reference sequence). CDR3 length: 14 residues.

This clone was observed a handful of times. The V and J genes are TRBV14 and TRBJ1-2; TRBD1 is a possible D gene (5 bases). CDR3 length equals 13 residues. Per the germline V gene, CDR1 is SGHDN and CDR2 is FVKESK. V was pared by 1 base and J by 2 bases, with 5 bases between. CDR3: CASSQGQNYGYTF. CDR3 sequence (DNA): TGTGCCAGCAGCCAAGGACAGAACTATGGCTACACCTTC.

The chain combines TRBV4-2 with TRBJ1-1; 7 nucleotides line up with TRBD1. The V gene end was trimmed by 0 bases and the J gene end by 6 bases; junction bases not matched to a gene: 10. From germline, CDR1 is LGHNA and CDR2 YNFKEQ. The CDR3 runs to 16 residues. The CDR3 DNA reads TGTGCCAGCAGCCAAGAACACGACAGGGATTTCTCTGAAGCTTTCTTT. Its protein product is CASSQEHDRDFSEAFF.

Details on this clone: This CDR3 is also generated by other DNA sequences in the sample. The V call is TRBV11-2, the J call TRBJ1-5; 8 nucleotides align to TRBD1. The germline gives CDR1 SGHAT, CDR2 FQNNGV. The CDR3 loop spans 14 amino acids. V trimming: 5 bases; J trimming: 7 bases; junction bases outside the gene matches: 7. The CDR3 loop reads CASSPGQGGQPQHF. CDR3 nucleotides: TGTGCCAGCAGCCCCGGACAGGGTGGCCAGCCCCAGCATTTT.

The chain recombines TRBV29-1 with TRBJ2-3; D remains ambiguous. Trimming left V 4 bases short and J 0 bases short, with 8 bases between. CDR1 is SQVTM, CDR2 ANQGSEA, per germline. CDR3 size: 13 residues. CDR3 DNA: TGCAGCGTTGGACGGGTTAGCACAGATACGCAGTATTTT. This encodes CSVGRVSTDTQYF.

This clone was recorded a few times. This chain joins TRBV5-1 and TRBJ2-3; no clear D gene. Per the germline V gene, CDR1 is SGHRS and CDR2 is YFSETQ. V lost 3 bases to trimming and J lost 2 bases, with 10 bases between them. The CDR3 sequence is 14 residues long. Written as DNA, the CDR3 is TGCGCCAGCAGCTCAGGTCTAACCACAGATACGCAGTATTTT. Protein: CASSSGLTTDTQYF.

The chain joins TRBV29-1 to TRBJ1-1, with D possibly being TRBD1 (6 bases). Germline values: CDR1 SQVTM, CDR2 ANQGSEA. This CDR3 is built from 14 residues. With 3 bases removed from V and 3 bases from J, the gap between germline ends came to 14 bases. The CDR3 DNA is TGCAGCGTTGAGGCAGGGGTGAGGGACACTGAAGCTTTCTTT. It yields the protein CSVEAGVRDTEAFF.